This record concerns one T cell receptor (beta chain) sequence. This clonotype was observed many times. There is no known antigen for this receptor. No base quality values were provided; no much bigger clone lies one nucleotide off. This entry belongs to a study of molecular identifiers for immune sequencing clone quantification listed by TCRdb under 2018. In the study overall: For a replicate experiment, the RNA from either approximately 20,000 or 100,000 naive CD8 T cells was divided into five aliquots, and four of those aliquots went on to sequencing. This methods study used CD8 T cells to benchmark TCR RNA copy counting and molecular-identifier clustering-based TCR repertoire sequencing (MIDCIRS). Beyond this particular receptor, the publication reports: Even against a background of one million naive CD8 T cells, spiked-in Jurkat TCR RNA amounting to a single cell's worth was reported to be detectable. In CMV-specific effector cells, clones with more than 20 RNA copies accounted for over 99% of molecules, whereas in naive cells such clones accounted for under 1%. About 3 recovered TCR RNA copies per cell were obtained by modeling, versus roughly 10 by digital PCR, implying a capture efficiency of about 30%. The naive libraries included spiked-in Jurkat TCR RNA (roughly eleven copies' worth), and this Jurkat TCR RNA is not part of the donor repertoire. When barcode sub-clustering was omitted, TCR diversity was inflated by chimeric consensus sequences, with chimeras reaching as high as 47%. Highly expanded clone sizes could be underestimated if identical TCR molecules share a barcode.

Libraries of naive CD8 T cells were built from anywhere between about 17,000 and 1,000,000 sorted cells, with 10%, 30% or 50% of the purified RNA used. Naive CD8 T cells were FACS-sorted as CD8+CD4-CCR7+CD45RA+ on a BD FACSAria II into RLT Plus buffer. Detection sensitivity was tested by spiking Jurkat RNA equal to ten or so TCR copies' worth into samples containing roughly 19,000-1,000,000 naive CD8 T cells. Enrichment of CD8 T cells was done with RosetteSep CD8+ T Cell Enrichment Cocktail plus Ficoll-Paque, and ACK red cell lysis came afterward. The CDR3 contains 14 residues, cysteine and phenylalanine counted. The only DNA kept is the CDR3, 42 bases in frame from the first base. V was cut back by 3 bases and J by 1 base, leaving a gap of 4 bases between them. The library was generated by PCR. The sequencer listed for this sample is Illumina HiSeq 4000. Preparation of bulk TCR libraries followed a previously described approach, with the TCR primers listed in Table S5. Purification of total RNA was performed with the Qiagen AllPrep DNA/RNA kit. Before analysis, reads from multiple sequencing runs of the same library were pooled. On the authors' methods: Reads were retained only if the reads had an exact TCR constant sequence, and the retained reads were trimmed to 150 nt and grouped according to their 12-nt molecular barcodes. Reads within each barcode group were sub-clustered using a 15% Levenshtein threshold, and quality-weighted consensus sequences were constructed for each RNA molecule. Non-functional sequences were filtered out, along with any lower-count sequence sitting one edit away from another sequence. Based on fitting two negative binomial distributions, any barcode sub-cluster with under 20% of the maximum read count was discarded. The public reads were reprocessed in TCRdb via fastp at Q25 and MiXCR, keeping in-frame beta chains. Here each entry gathers all rows of one CDR3 protein and keeps the most common genes and DNA. TCRdb, rather than the study authors, made the V and J calls. The sample table contains just under 65,000 distinct CDR3 sequences; only one count was recorded for less than 20% of them. The ten largest clones capture approximately 1.5% of the sample.

Sequenced sample: naive CD8+ T cells from blood, with Jurkat cell RNA spiked in. Per the publication, the cell subset or site label means: FACS-sorted CD8+CD4-CCR7+CD45RA+ naive T cells. The TCR was taken from a human donor in good health. Some libraries in this study had Jurkat cell RNA spiked in. The rearranged chain carries TRBV12-3 or TRBV12-4 and TRBJ2-6, with the D gene call left open. The CDR3 has the sequence CASSFVSGANVLTF. Read as DNA, the sequence is TGTGCCAGCAGTTTTGTGTCTGGGGCCAACGTCCTGACTTTC.